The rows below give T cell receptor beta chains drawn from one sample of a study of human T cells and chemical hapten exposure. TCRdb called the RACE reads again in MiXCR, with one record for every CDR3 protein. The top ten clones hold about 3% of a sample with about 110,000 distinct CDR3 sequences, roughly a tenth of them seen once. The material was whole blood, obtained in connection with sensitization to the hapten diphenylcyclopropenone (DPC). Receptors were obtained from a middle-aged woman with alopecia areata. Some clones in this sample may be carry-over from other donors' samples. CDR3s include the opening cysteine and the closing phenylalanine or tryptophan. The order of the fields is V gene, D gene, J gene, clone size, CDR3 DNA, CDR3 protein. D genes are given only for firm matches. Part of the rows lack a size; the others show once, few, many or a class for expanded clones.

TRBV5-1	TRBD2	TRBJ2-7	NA	TGCGCCACCTCCACTAGCGGGGCCTCCTACGAGCAGTACTTC	CATSTSGASYEQYF
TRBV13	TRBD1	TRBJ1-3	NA	TGTGCCAGCAGCTTACAACAGGGGGCAGGAAACACCATATATTTT	CASSLQQGAGNTIYF
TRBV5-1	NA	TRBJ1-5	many	TGCGCCAGCAGCTTGGAGGGCATCGGGAGCAATCAGCCCCAGCATTTT	CASSLEGIGSNQPQHF
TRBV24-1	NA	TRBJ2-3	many	TGTGCCACCAGTGATTTGCTCGGAAGCACAGATACGCAGTATTTT	CATSDLLGSTDTQYF
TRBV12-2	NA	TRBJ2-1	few	TGTGCAAGTCGCTTAGATCTAGGCGCAGCCTCAAGACCCTACAATGAGCAGTTCTTC	CASRLDLGAASRPYNEQFF
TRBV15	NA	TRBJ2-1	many	TGTGCCACCAGCAGAGATCCGGGGGCGAACTACAATGAGCAGTTCTTC	CATSRDPGANYNEQFF
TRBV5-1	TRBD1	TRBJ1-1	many	TGCGCCAGCAGCCTTCCGAGACAGGGGGCTGGAAACACTGAAGCTTTCTTT	CASSLPRQGAGNTEAFF
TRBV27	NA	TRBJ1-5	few	TGTGCCAGCAGTTCTGGAGTGGCTGGTCAGCCCCAGCATTTT	CASSSGVAGQPQHF
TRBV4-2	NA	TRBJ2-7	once	TGTGCCAGCAGCCAAGTCGGGGGAGGTGACCCCTACGAGCAGTACTTC	CASSQVGGGDPYEQYF
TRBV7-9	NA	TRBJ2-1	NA	TGTGCCAGCAGCTCCACTGAGGGCCATGAGCAGTTCTTC	CASSSTEGHEQFF
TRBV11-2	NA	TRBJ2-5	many	TGTGCCAGCAGCTCTGACCAAGAGACCCAGTACTTC	CASSSDQETQYF
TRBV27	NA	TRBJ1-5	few	TGTGCCAGCCGGGACACCTATAGCAATCAGCCCCAGCATTTT	CASRDTYSNQPQHF
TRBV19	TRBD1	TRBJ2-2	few	TGTGCCAGTAGTAGAATCGGGACAGGGGGCCTCGCGAACACCGGGGAGCTGTTTTTT	CASSRIGTGGLANTGELFF
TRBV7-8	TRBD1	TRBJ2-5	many	TGTGCCAGCAGCCGACAGACAGGGCTTCAAGAGACCCAGTACTTC	CASSRQTGLQETQYF
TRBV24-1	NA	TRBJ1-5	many	TGTGCCACCAGTGATTTGCGCGGGCAGCCCCAGCATTTT	CATSDLRGQPQHF
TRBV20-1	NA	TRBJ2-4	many	TGCAGTGCTGTGGGTGGAAACATTCAGTACTTC	CSAVGGNIQYF
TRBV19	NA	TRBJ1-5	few	TGTGCCAGTAGTATCGGCTATAGCAATCAGCCCCAGCATTTT	CASSIGYSNQPQHF
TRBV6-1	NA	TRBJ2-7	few	TGTGCCAGCAGTGAAGGGAACGGATACGAGCAGTACTTC	CASSEGNGYEQYF
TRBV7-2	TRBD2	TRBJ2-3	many	TGTGCCAGCAGTCGGACTAGCGGGGAGAATACGCAGTATTTT	CASSRTSGENTQYF
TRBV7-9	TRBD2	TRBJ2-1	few	TGTGCCAGCAGCTTACTAGCGGGGGACAATGAGCAGTTCTTC	CASSLLAGDNEQFF
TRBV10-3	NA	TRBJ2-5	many	TGTGCCACCTCCCGAGACGGACAAGAGACCCAGTACTTC	CATSRDGQETQYF
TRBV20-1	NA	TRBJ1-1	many	TGCAGTGCTAGGGGTAACACTGAAGCTTTCTTT	CSARGNTEAFF
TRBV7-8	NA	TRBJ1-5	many	TGTGCCAGCAGCTTAGATCCGATAAGCAATCAGCCCCAGCATTTT	CASSLDPISNQPQHF
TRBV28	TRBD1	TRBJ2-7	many	TGTGCCAGCAGTTCCTCCGGGACAGGGGCCAAAGAGCAGTACTTC	CASSSSGTGAKEQYF
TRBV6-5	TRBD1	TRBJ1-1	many	TGTGCCAGCAGTTACTCCTGGACAGGGGGAACTGAAGCTTTCTTT	CASSYSWTGGTEAFF
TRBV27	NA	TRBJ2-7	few	TGTGCCAGCAGTTTATCGGCATTCTACGAGCAGTACTTC	CASSLSAFYEQYF
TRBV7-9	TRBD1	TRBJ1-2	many	TGTGCCAGCAGCTTAGGACGGGGACAGGGGGCCGGAAGCTATGGCTACACCTTC	CASSLGRGQGAGSYGYTF
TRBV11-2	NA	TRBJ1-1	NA	TGTGCCAGCAGCTTAGACGTTATGAACACTGAAGCTTTCTTT	CASSLDVMNTEAFF
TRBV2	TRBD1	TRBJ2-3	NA	TGTGCCAGCAGCTATACAGGGGCAGTCACAGATACGCAGTATTTT	CASSYTGAVTDTQYF
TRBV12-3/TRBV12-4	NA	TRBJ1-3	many	TGTGCCAGCAGCTCCGAACAGGGATTCTCTGGAAACACCATATATTTT	CASSSEQGFSGNTIYF
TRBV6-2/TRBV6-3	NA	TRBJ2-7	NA	TGTGCCAGCAGTTACTCGAGGAGGTACGAGCAGTACTTC	CASSYSRRYEQYF
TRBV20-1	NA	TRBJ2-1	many	TGCAGTGCTGACACAGGGTTATCCTACAATGAGCAGTTCTTC	CSADTGLSYNEQFF
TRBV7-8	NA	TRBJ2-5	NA	TGTGCCACCCGCTGGCTGCCGGAGCAGACCCAGTACTTC	CATRWLPEQTQYF
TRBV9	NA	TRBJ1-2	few	TGTGCCAGCAGCGCCCCCAATATCAACTATGGCTACACCTTC	CASSAPNINYGYTF
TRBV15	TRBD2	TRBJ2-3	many	TGTGCCACCAGCAGAGAGAGCCTAATAGCGGGGGACACAGATACGCAGTATTTT	CATSRESLIAGDTDTQYF
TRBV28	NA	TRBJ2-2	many	TGTGCCAGCGTTCGGGAAACCGGGGAGCTGTTTTTT	CASVRETGELFF
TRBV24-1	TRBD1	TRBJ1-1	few	TGTGCCACCCCCTTTAGCCAGGGGGATTGGAACACTGAAGCTTTCTTT	CATPFSQGDWNTEAFF